This T cell receptor beta chain was identified in a study of T-cell reconstitution after alpha-beta-depleted transplantation in children. The CDR3 extends over 14 amino acids. V lost 8 bases and J lost 6; bases outside the gene matches: 5. The germline gives CDR1 ENHRY, CDR2 SYGVKD. Whole-study findings and limits: It was newly produced T cells that mostly accounted for T-cell counts and diversity one year after transplant. Surviving recipient T cells and thymic progenitors accounted for the high day-60 TCRbeta diversity observed in some patients. Expanded graft clones, several hundred of them, were reportedly the source of alpha-beta T cells about two months after transplant.

With regard to this clonotype: What it binds is not known.

Unique molecular identifiers were used to barcode this TCRbeta library. TCRdb redid the calling of the PCR reads with MiXCR, one entry per CDR3 protein. The table shows about 300,000 distinct CDR3 sequences, with just over 7.5% occurring only once. Source: peripheral blood, taken 360 days after TCRalphabeta/CD19-depleted stem cell transplant. This clonotype was obtained from a female patient aged 2 to 10 who had a stem cell transplant for Fanconi anemia, so the T cells may come from the graft donor. This chain joins TRBV10-3 and TRBJ2-2, with 11 positions matching TRBD2. The CDR3 reads CAIRLAGPAGELFF. The CDR3 DNA sequence: TGTGCCATCCGACTAGCGGGGCCCGCCGGGGAGCTGTTTTTT.